This entry lists 16 T cell receptor beta chains sequenced from one sample in a study of shared clonotypes between healthy human individuals (TCRdb year 2020). The library was prepared using the immunoSEQ multiplex PCR assay. Drawn from immuneACCESS, this table holds only the in-frame rearrangements with V and J called that TCRdb kept. Clones are partly lost; checked studies trace under half to an unresolved V gene and leave the rest unexplained. This sample lists some 580,000 clones; almost 97% were detected once. The top ten hold roughly 0.055% of the sample. Sequencing was performed on naive CD4+ T cells sorted from blood. This sample's cell subset or site label indicates: CD45RA+ positively selected. These receptors all stem from a woman aged 30 to 39 in good health.

CDR3 coding DNA: TGTGCCAGCAGCCGAATAAGCGGCTCCTACAATGAGCAGTTCTTC. Protein sequence: CASSRISGSYNEQFF. The chain uses TRBV4-2 and TRBJ2-1, with D maybe TRBD2 (5 bases). From germline, CDR1 is LGHNA and CDR2 YNFKEQ. The CDR3 has 15 residues. V lost 4 bases and J lost 0, with 10 bases in between.

This chain links TRBV6-5 with TRBJ2-7; D is possibly TRBD1 (6 bases). Trimming cost V 6 bases and J 2 bases, with 11 bases left between them. The germline CDR1 and CDR2 sequences are MNHEY and SVGAGI. The CDR3 extends over 13 amino acids. This CDR3 reads CASSYRVTYEQYF. As DNA, the CDR3 is TGTGCCAGCAGCTACAGGGTAACCTACGAGCAGTACTTC.

V gene TRBV27 combines with J gene TRBJ1-2, with D unclear. The germline CDR1 and CDR2 sequences are MNHEY and SMNVEV (reference sequence). The CDR3 is made up of 12 amino acids. Trimming pared 7 bases from V and 1 base from J, leaving 7 bases between. The CDR3 spells CASMDLNYGYTF. In DNA form, the CDR3 reads TGTGCCAGCATGGACCTTAACTATGGCTACACCTTC.

This clone was found once. The chain joins TRBV27 to TRBJ1-1, with 8 bases aligning to TRBD1. Germline trimming cut 6 bases from V and 1 base from J; bases unmatched to any gene: 4. The CDR3 runs to 14 residues. Germline CDR1 MNHEY, CDR2 SMNVEV (reference sequence). In DNA form, the CDR3 reads TGTGCCAGCAGCCGGACAGGGTGGAACACTGAAGCTTTCTTT. Translated: CASSRTGWNTEAFF.

The rearrangement joins TRBV25-1 to TRBJ1-1; 10 bases line up with TRBD1. Germline V gene lookup returns CDR1 MGHDK and CDR2 SYGVNS. V shed 6 bases and J 4 bases; nucleotides not matched to a gene: 8. This CDR3 is 15 amino acids long. As DNA, the CDR3 is TGTGCCAGCAGAACCACCGGGACAGGGGCCACTGAAGCTTTCTTT. It specifies CASRTTGTGATEAFF.

The genes are TRBV2 and TRBJ1-5; no clear D gene. V was clipped by 3 bases and J by 2 bases, with 5 bases between them. The CDR3 runs to 13 residues. CDR1 and CDR2 (germline): SNHLY, FYNNEI. The CDR3 spells CASSEYGNQPQHF. The CDR3 coding sequence is TGTGCCAGCAGTGAGTACGGCAATCAGCCCCAGCATTTT.

V is TRBV27 and J is TRBJ1-1; weak D call: TRBD1 (6 bases). The CDR3 extends over 13 amino acids. The V end was cut by 5 bases, the J end by 0 bases, with 7 bases between. CDR1 is MNHEY and CDR2 is SMNVEV in the germline V gene (reference sequence). The CDR3 region is CASSTGMNTEAFF. CDR3 sequence (DNA): TGTGCCAGCAGTACAGGGATGAACACTGAAGCTTTCTTT.

The rearrangement links TRBV6-5 to TRBJ1-2, with 10 nucleotides matching TRBD1. J was trimmed by 2 bases and V by 2 bases; bases with no gene match: 5. This CDR3 has 16 amino acids. Germline CDR1 and CDR2: MNHEY and SVGAGI. This CDR3 reads CASSYAGQGKNYGYTF. The CDR3 nucleotides are TGTGCCAGCAGTTACGCGGGACAGGGGAAGAACTATGGCTACACCTTC.

This CDR3 is CASRGGVGYYEQYF. The CDR3 region has the DNA TGCGCCAGCAGGGGGGGTGTAGGGTACTACGAGCAGTACTTC. The chain couples TRBV5-1 to TRBJ2-7, with a possible D match to TRBD2 (6 bases). Looked up from germline, CDR1 is SGHRS and CDR2 is YFSETQ. CDR3 length equals 14 residues. Trimming cost V 5 bases and J 3 bases, with 15 bases left between them.

Here the CDR3 reads CASSLGPLQETQYF. In DNA form, the CDR3 reads TGTGCCAGCAGCTTGGGACCCCTACAAGAGACCCAGTACTTC. The V call is TRBV7-8, the J call TRBJ2-5; D tentatively reads TRBD1 or TRBD2 (5 bases each). The CDR3 sequence is 14 residues long. Deletions cut 3 bases from V and 2 bases from J, with 10 bases between. Germline CDR1 SGHVS, CDR2 FQNEAQ.

This sequence joins TRBV19 and TRBJ2-2; TRBD1 aligns across 8 bases. The germline V gene encodes CDR1 LNHDA and CDR2 SQIVND (reference sequence). This CDR3 has 15 amino acids. Trimming at V came to 7 bases and at J to 9 bases, leaving 13 bases not matched to a gene. The CDR3 loop is CASTWGQANTRELFF. Written as DNA, the CDR3 is TGTGCCAGTACCTGGGGACAGGCAAACACTAGGGAGCTGTTTTTT. The full variable domain, with the rest looked up from reference TRBV19 and TRBJ2-2, is DGGITQSPKYLFRKEGQNVTLSCEQNLNHDAMYWYRQDPGQGLRLIYYSQIVNDFQKGDIAEGYSVSREKKESFPLTVTSAQKNPTAFYLCASTWGQANTRELFFGEGSRLTVL.

This chain connects TRBV14 to TRBJ1-4, with 7 bases identical to TRBD1. With 4 bases clipped from V and 4 bases from J, the junction kept 6 bases outside the gene matches. The CDR3 extends over 15 amino acids. Germline-derived CDR1 and CDR2 are SGHDN and FVKESK. The CDR3: CASSPGQVFNEKLFF. In DNA form, the CDR3 reads TGTGCCAGCAGCCCTGGACAGGTGTTTAATGAAAAACTGTTTTTT. The variable domain in full, with the rest retrieved from reference TRBV14 and TRBJ1-4, is EAGVTQFPSHSVIEKGQTVTLRCDPISGHDNLYWYRRVMGKEIKFLLHFVKESKQDESGMPNNRFLAERTGGTYSTLKVQPAELEDSGVYFCASSPGQVFNEKLFFGSGTQLSVL.

The rearrangement links TRBV18 to TRBJ2-3; D gene ambiguous. The CDR3 extends over 14 amino acids. Trimming shortened V by 4 bases and J by 5 bases, and 13 bases separated the two germline ends. Per the germline V gene, CDR1 is KGHSH and CDR2 is LQKENI. The CDR3 coding sequence is TGTGCCAGCTCACTTTCGGTCAGGTTAGATACGCAGTATTTT. Translation gives CASSLSVRLDTQYF.

The chain employs TRBV2 and TRBJ1-5; D is perhaps TRBD1 (6 bases). Between the trimmed V and J ends, which lost 6 bases and 1 base, there was a span of 7 bases. Germline assignment: CDR1 SNHLY and CDR2 FYNNEI. This CDR3 is built from 13 residues. The CDR3 region is CASRGGSNQPQHF. The DNA of the CDR3 is TGTGCCAGCAGGGGGGGCAGCAATCAGCCCCAGCATTTT.

The chain links TRBV6-5 to TRBJ2-5; D unresolved. Between the trimmed V and J ends, which lost 0 bases and 5 bases, there was a span of 16 bases. Germline V gives CDR1 MNHEY, CDR2 SVGAGI. This CDR3 spans 16 amino acids. CDR3 DNA sequence: TGTGCCAGCAGTTACTCGGAACATCAGGTTGGGGAGACCCAGTACTTC. Its translation is CASSYSEHQVGETQYF.

The genes are TRBV10-2 and TRBJ2-2, with TRBD2 matching 10 bases. J was trimmed by 4 bases and V by 1 base; bases with no gene match: 3. In germline, CDR1 is WSHSY, CDR2 SAAADI. CDR3 length equals 16 residues. CDR3 DNA: TGCGCCAGCAGTGAGTGGCTAGCGGGAGCCACCGGGGAGCTGTTTTTT. It is translated as CASSEWLAGATGELFF.